Below are 14 T cell receptor beta chains sequenced from a single sample in a study of cytomegalovirus exposure and HLA in healthy donors. The data were produced by immunoSEQ multiplex PCR, yet TCRdb's version contains in-frame clones alone and is incomplete. Among roughly 75,000 clones, roughly 94% were seen once, and the ten largest hold more than 3%. The sequencing sample was made of PBMCs. These receptor sequences come from a woman between 18 and 30 years old in good health and CMV-seropositive.

The chain uses TRBV11-3 and TRBJ2-2; D may be TRBD2 (7 bases). The CDR3 extends over 17 amino acids. Germline values: CDR1 SGHNT, CDR2 YENEEA. Trimming took 5 bases from V and 1 from J, leaving 17 bases between them. The CDR3 DNA follows: TGTGCCAGCAGCCCGACGGGGCGGGGGCTGAACACCGGGGAGCTGTTTTTT. Translation gives CASSPTGRGLNTGELFF.

Here the CDR3 reads CASSPGGESYNEQFF. The CDR3 coding sequence is TGTGCCAGCAGCCCAGGCGGGGAGTCCTACAATGAGCAGTTCTTC. The V and J genes are TRBV11-3 and TRBJ2-1, with a weak D call TRBD2 (6 bases). Trimming took off 5 bases at V and 1 base at J, with 12 bases between the two ends. Germline V gene data show CDR1 as SGHNT and CDR2 as YENEEA. This CDR3 comprises 15 residues.

This chain uses TRBV11-3 with TRBJ2-6, with D hard to call. CDR3 length equals 15 residues. Trimming took 2 bases from V and 0 from J, leaving 5 bases between them. Germline CDR1 reads SGHNT; CDR2 reads YENEEA. Here the CDR3 DNA reads TGTGCCAGCAGCTTATGGGCCTCTGGGGCCAACGTCCTGACTTTC. Translation: CASSLWASGANVLTF.

CDR3 coding DNA: TGTGCCAGCAGCTACCCACAGGGGAGTCCTCTTGGCTACACCTTC. It translates to CASSYPQGSPLGYTF. This rearrangement joins TRBV5-6 to TRBJ1-2; TRBD1 aligns across 7 bases. J lost 7 bases, V lost 3 bases, and 12 bases had no gene match. CDR1 is SGHDT and CDR2 is YYEEEE in the germline V gene. CDR3 length equals 15 residues.

V usage is TRBV29-1 and J usage is TRBJ1-1, with D uncertain. This CDR3 is 11 amino acids long. Germline values: CDR1 SQVTM, CDR2 ANQGSEA. V was cut by 2 bases and J by 6 bases, with 7 bases left in between. The CDR3 loop is CSVELWPEAFF. The CDR3, as DNA: TGCAGCGTTGAATTATGGCCTGAAGCTTTCTTT.

The CDR3 is CACRDSNQPQHF. CDR3 bases: TGTGCCTGCAGGGATAGCAATCAGCCCCAGCATTTT. The chain uses TRBV30 and TRBJ1-5; tentatively, D is TRBD1 (5 bases). This CDR3 comprises 12 residues. The germline V and J ends were trimmed by 6 bases and 0 bases, with 6 bases remaining between them. Germline V CDR1 and CDR2: GTSNPN, SVGIG (reference sequence).

The V gene is TRBV6-5, the J gene TRBJ2-7; a possible D gene is TRBD1 (6 bases). The CDR3 is 13 amino acids. Germline V gives CDR1 MNHEY, CDR2 SVGAGI. Trimming removed 6 bases from V and 3 bases from J, with 12 bases in between. The CDR3 loop reads CASRIGQLYEQYF. The CDR3, as DNA: TGTGCCAGCAGAATCGGACAGCTCTACGAGCAGTACTTC.

This chain connects TRBV28 to TRBJ2-7; 7 nucleotides agree with TRBD1. The CDR3 runs to 13 residues. Looked up from germline, CDR1 is MDHEN and CDR2 is SYDVKM. V lost 6 bases and J lost 6; bases outside the gene matches: 8. The CDR3 region is CASRRQGGREQYF. CDR3 bases: TGTGCCAGCAGGCGACAGGGTGGACGCGAGCAGTACTTC.

The genes are TRBV4-2 and TRBJ1-5, with D hard to call. Germline CDR1 and CDR2: LGHNA and YNFKEQ. This CDR3 contains 14 residues. Between the trimmed V and J ends, which lost 0 bases and 6 bases, there was a span of 9 bases. The DNA of the CDR3 is TGTGCCAGCAGCCAAGAACAGCAGATTCAGCCCCAGCATTTT. This encodes CASSQEQQIQPQHF.

V is TRBV30 and J is TRBJ1-3, with D unresolved. The V gene's germline CDR1 is GTSNPN and CDR2 SVGIG (reference sequence). The CDR3 loop spans 14 amino acids. V shed 3 bases and J shed 0 bases, with 9 bases lying between them. Here the CDR3 reads CAWSYKPSGNTIYF. The CDR3 nucleotides read TGTGCCTGGAGCTATAAACCCTCTGGAAACACCATATATTTT.

This chain uses TRBV7-8 with TRBJ1-3; tentative D call: TRBD1 (6 bases). The CDR3 totals 17 residues. The germline V gene has CDR1 SGHVS and CDR2 FQNEAQ. V lost 1 base and J 0 bases, leaving 13 bases between the germline ends. The CDR3 loop reads CASSLEGGPRSGNTIYF. The CDR3 DNA follows: TGTGCCAGCAGCTTAGAGGGGGGGCCGCGCTCTGGAAACACCATATATTTT.

This clone has just one count. The rearrangement uses TRBV27 and TRBJ2-3, with D possibly TRBD1 on 6 matching bases. Germline CDR1 reads MNHEY; CDR2 reads SMNVEV (reference sequence). V lost 8 bases and J lost 1, with 10 bases in between. The CDR3 contains 13 residues. Written as DNA, the CDR3 is TGTGCCAGCGGATACAGGGGCACAGATACGCAGTATTTT. Protein: CASGYRGTDTQYF.

The rearrangement links TRBV4-3 to TRBJ1-2; 10 bases fit TRBD1. With V trimmed by 5 bases and J by 5 bases, 11 bases remained unmatched. CDR1 is LGHNA, CDR2 YSLEER, per germline. This CDR3 comprises 16 residues. This CDR3 is CASSASGTGETYGYTF. CDR3 in DNA: TGCGCCAGCAGCGCCTCCGGGACAGGGGAGACTTATGGCTACACCTTC.

The gene calls are TRBV15 and TRBJ1-5, with a tentative D call TRBD1 (5 bases). Trimming left V 4 bases short and J 3 bases short, with 16 bases between. CDR3 length: 16 residues. From germline, CDR1 is LNHNV and CDR2 YYDKDF (reference sequence). The CDR3 DNA reads TGTGCCACCAGCACGCGCAGGGTGGATGCCAATCAGCCCCAGCATTTT. The encoded protein is CATSTRRVDANQPQHF.